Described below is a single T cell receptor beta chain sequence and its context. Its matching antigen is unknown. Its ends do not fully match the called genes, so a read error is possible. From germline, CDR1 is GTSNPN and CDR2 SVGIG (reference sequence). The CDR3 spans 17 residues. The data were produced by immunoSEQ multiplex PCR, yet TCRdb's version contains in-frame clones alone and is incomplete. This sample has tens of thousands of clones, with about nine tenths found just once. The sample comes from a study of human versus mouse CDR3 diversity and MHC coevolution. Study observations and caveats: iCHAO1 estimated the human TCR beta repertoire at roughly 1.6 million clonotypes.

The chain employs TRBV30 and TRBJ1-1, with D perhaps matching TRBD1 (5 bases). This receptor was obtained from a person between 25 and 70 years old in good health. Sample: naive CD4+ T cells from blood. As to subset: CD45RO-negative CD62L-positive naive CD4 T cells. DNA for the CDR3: TGTGCCTGGAGTCCTCCCCCCTTTGACAGTGTGAATACTGAAGCTTTCTTT. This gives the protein CAWSPPPFDSVNTEAFF.